This entry concerns a single T cell receptor (beta chain). Its cognate antigen is unknown. The CDR3 has 12 amino acids. Germline CDR1 is SQVTM and CDR2 is ANQGSEA. V lost 7 bases, J lost 4 bases, and 11 bases lay in between. This entry is derived from a study of a mutant IDH1 vaccine in newly diagnosed glioma. Study summary: The initiation of vaccination occurred 4-6 weeks after radiotherapy alone, or with temozolomide cycles. Before enrollment, patients got radiotherapy alone, temozolomide alone, or mostly the combination.

Using immunoSEQ multiplex PCR, the repertoire was profiled, and TCRdb retains in-frame clones only, with some absent. Of roughly 120,000 clones listed, roughly nine tenths are singletons. Study-level results: Whatever changes occurred in top peripheral T cell clonotypes seemed unrelated to pseudoprogression.

Specified time point: week 11, during vaccination. Every vaccination contained 300 ug of the mutant IDH1 20-mer peptide and was paired with topical imiquimod. Every donor had a new WHO grade 3 or 4 astrocytoma that was IDH1-mutant, with loss of nuclear ATRX. V gene TRBV29-1 combines with J gene TRBJ1-5, with D uncertain. The TCR was taken from a woman between 50 and 59 years old with glioma. The material sequenced was PBMCs, taken from a glioma patient whose treatment included an IDH1 peptide vaccine. The CDR3 is CSGGGRNQPQHF. The CDR3 bases are TGCAGCGGGGGAGGGCGGAATCAGCCCCAGCATTTT.